Shown below are 23 T cell receptor beta chains from a single sample sequenced in a study of blood T cell repertoires in COVID-19. Sequencing was performed with immunoSEQ multiplex PCR; in TCRdb, only in-frame clones are kept and a portion is missing. The sample lists 120,000 to 150,000 clones, 70% to 90% occurring once. Input material: peripheral blood. The receptors come from a woman in her sixties or seventies with COVID-19, enrolled during active disease.

The V gene is TRBV7-9, the J gene TRBJ2-1; TRBD2 matches 7 bases. V was pared by 11 bases and J by 2 bases, with 9 bases of the junction left unmatched. Germline CDR1 is SEHNR and CDR2 is FQNEAQ (reference sequence). The CDR3 is made up of 14 amino acids. The CDR3 loop reads CAARYGTTYNEQFF. The CDR3, as DNA: TGTGCCGCCCGTTACGGGACTACCTACAATGAGCAGTTCTTC.

This chain links TRBV5-4 with TRBJ2-1; 8 bases fit TRBD2. With V trimmed by 1 base and J by 7 bases, 7 bases remained unmatched. The V gene's germline CDR1 is SGHNT and CDR2 YYREEE (reference sequence). The CDR3 totals 15 residues. For the CDR3, the DNA is TGTGCCAGCAGCTTGCAACGGGGGGGCCCTAATGAGCAGTTCTTC. This gives the protein CASSLQRGGPNEQFF.

This clone was seen only a few times. The chain couples TRBV4-1 to TRBJ1-6, with 7 bases that match TRBD1. The trim removed 1 base at V and 7 bases at J, leaving 10 bases unmatched. CDR1 is MGHRA, CDR2 YSYEKL, per germline. The CDR3 is 17 residues long. DNA for the CDR3: TGCGCCAGCAGCCAAGTAGGGAACAGGGGCTTGAATTCACCCCTCCACTTT. Protein product: CASSQVGNRGLNSPLHF.

The gene calls are TRBV15 and TRBJ2-2; a weak D match, TRBD2 (5 bases). V was pared by 2 bases and J by 5 bases, with 12 bases between. Germline loops: CDR1 LNHNV, CDR2 YYDKDF (reference sequence). The CDR3 has 15 residues. The CDR3 DNA is TGTGCCACCAGCAGAATCGGGGAAAGAACCGGGGAGCTGTTTTTT. Residues: CATSRIGERTGELFF.

This chain connects TRBV10-3 to TRBJ1-1; 7 bases agree with TRBD1. The V segment lost 1 base and the J segment 0 bases; nucleotides outside the gene matches: 5. This CDR3 has 16 residues. The germline gives CDR1 ENHRY, CDR2 SYGVKD. The CDR3 loop is CAISEFTGDLNTEAFF. CDR3 in DNA: TGTGCCATCAGTGAGTTCACAGGGGACCTGAACACTGAAGCTTTCTTT.

This chain links TRBV6-2 or TRBV6-3 with TRBJ2-7; D is possibly TRBD1 (8 bases). Germline assignment: CDR1 MNHEY and CDR2 SVGEGT. There are 16 residues in the CDR3. The V end was cut by 3 bases, the J end by 7 bases, with 22 bases between. The CDR3 region is CASSYSPLTGEGEQYF. CDR3 coding DNA: TGTGCCAGCAGTTATTCCCCCCTGACAGGGGAGGGGGAGCAGTACTTC.

V usage is TRBV3-1 (or the pseudogene TRBV3-2) and J usage is TRBJ1-2; perhaps TRBD1 as D (6 bases). Trimming cost V 3 bases and J 7 bases, with 9 bases left between them. Germline loops: CDR1 LGHDT, CDR2 YNNKEL (reference sequence). The CDR3 sequence is 12 residues long. CDR3 nucleotides: TGTGCCAGCAGCCAGTTCAGGGGTGGCTACACCTTC. It encodes CASSQFRGGYTF.

The rearrangement links TRBV18 to TRBJ1-2; 7 nucleotides match TRBD1. CDR1 KGHSH and CDR2 LQKENI come from the germline V gene. J was trimmed by 7 bases and V by 6 bases; bases with no gene match: 14. This CDR3 spans 15 amino acids. CDR3: CASSPSETGLSGYTF. CDR3 nucleotides: TGTGCCAGCTCGCCGTCAGAGACAGGGTTAAGTGGCTACACCTTC. The whole variable domain, remainder taken from reference TRBV18 and TRBJ1-2, is NAGVMQNPRHLVRRRGQEARLRCSPMKGHSHVYWYRQLPEEGLKFMVYLQKENIIDESGMPKERFSAEFPKEGPSILRIQQVVRGDSAAYFCASSPSETGLSGYTFGSGTRLTVV.

This chain joins TRBV7-9 and TRBJ1-2; D is ambiguous. V dropped 4 bases and J dropped 1 base, with 13 bases sitting between them. The CDR3 spans 15 residues. The germline V gene has CDR1 SEHNR and CDR2 FQNEAQ (reference sequence). CDR3 DNA: TGTGCCAGCAGCTCAGAATTTACTATTAACTATGGCTACACCTTC. It yields the protein CASSSEFTINYGYTF.

V gene TRBV5-1 combines with J gene TRBJ1-3; D is unresolved. V was clipped by 6 bases and J by 2 bases, with 9 bases between them. Germline CDR1 is SGHRS and CDR2 is YFSETQ. There are 13 residues in the CDR3. The CDR3 DNA reads as TGCGCCAGCAATATAGCCCCTGGAAACACCATATATTTT. Translating gives CASNIAPGNTIYF.

The V gene is TRBV7-9, the J gene TRBJ1-4; 7 positions match TRBD1. The CDR3 is 14 amino acids. Germline V lookup: CDR1 SEHNR, CDR2 FQNEAQ (reference sequence). V was pared by 0 bases and J by 6 bases, with 1 base of the junction left unmatched. CDR3 nucleotide sequence: TGTGCCAGCAGCTTAGCCCAGGGGGATGAAAAACTGTTTTTT. Residues: CASSLAQGDEKLFF.

The J gene is TRBJ1-5, the V gene TRBV5-6, with unresolved D. The ends were cut back, 1 base at V and 5 bases at J, with 10 bases in the middle. Per germline, CDR1 SGHDT and CDR2 YYEEEE. The CDR3 is 14 amino acids. CDR3 sequence (DNA): TGTGCCAGCAGCTTGTTGTTCTCCGATCAGCCCCAGCATTTT. This codes for CASSLLFSDQPQHF.

The V call is TRBV10-2, the J call TRBJ2-1; weak D call: TRBD2 (5 bases). V was trimmed by 8 bases and J by 10 bases, leaving 15 bases between them. The CDR3 consists of 12 residues. CDR1 WSHSY and CDR2 SAAADI come from the germline V gene. The CDR3 loop reads CASALSEGEQFF. Written as DNA, the CDR3 is TGCGCCAGCGCCCTTAGCGAGGGCGAGCAGTTCTTC.

The chain links TRBV9 to TRBJ2-7; TRBD2 matches at 12 bases. Trimming removed 3 bases from V and 7 bases from J; junction bases left unmatched: 5. Per germline, CDR1 SGDLS and CDR2 YYNGEE. The CDR3 sequence is 14 residues long. This CDR3 reads CASSALAGGLEQYF. The CDR3 DNA reads as TGTGCCAGCAGCGCGCTAGCGGGGGGGCTTGAGCAGTACTTC. Full variable domain (outside the CDR3, taken from reference TRBV9 and TRBJ2-7): DSGVTQTPKHLITATGQRVTLRCSPRSGDLSVYWYQQSLDQGLQFLIQYYNGEERAKGNILERFSAQQFPDLHSELNLSSLELGDSALYFCASSALAGGLEQYFGPGTRLTVT.

CDR3 nucleotides: TGTGCCACCAGCAGAGAGAGGGGGGGCCTCGCAGATACGCAGTATTTT. As protein: CATSRERGGLADTQYF. The chain is built from TRBV15 and TRBJ2-3, with D possibly TRBD2 on 7 matching bases. The CDR3 is 16 residues long. Germline CDR1 LNHNV, CDR2 YYDKDF (reference sequence). V lost 0 bases and J lost 4, with 14 bases in between.

This clone was seen once. V usage is TRBV5-1 and J usage is TRBJ1-1; D call uncertain. V lost 0 bases to trimming and J lost 7 bases, with 7 bases between them. The CDR3 has 12 amino acids. Germline CDR1 reads SGHRS; CDR2 reads YFSETQ. The DNA of the CDR3 is TGCGCCAGCAGCTTGGCAGGAAATGAAGCTTTCTTT. Translation: CASSLAGNEAFF.

This rearrangement joins TRBV6-5 to TRBJ1-3, with a weak D call TRBD1 (6 bases). With 6 bases removed from V and 2 bases from J, the gap between germline ends came to 14 bases. This CDR3 is 15 amino acids long. CDR1 and CDR2 from the germline V gene are MNHEY and SVGAGI. CDR3 nucleotides: TGTGCCAGCAGCCCCCGGGGGGCTGCTGGAAACACCATATATTTT. Amino acid sequence: CASSPRGAAGNTIYF.

The V call is TRBV9, the J call TRBJ2-2; maybe TRBD2 (7 bases). V lost 4 bases to trimming and J lost 5 bases, with 18 bases between them. This CDR3 spans 16 amino acids. Germline V lookup: CDR1 SGDLS, CDR2 YYNGEE. The CDR3 nucleotides read TGTGCCAGCAGCCCCCCGGGGGGCGAGGTAACCGGGGAGCTGTTTTTT. Protein product: CASSPPGGEVTGELFF.

The chain employs TRBV7-2 and TRBJ2-7, with TRBD2 identical over 8 bases. Germline CDR1 reads SGHTA; CDR2 reads FQGNSA. Trimming took 1 base from V and 2 from J; bases not matched to a gene: 7. The CDR3 runs 16 residues. DNA for the CDR3: TGTGCCAGCAGCTTAGTATTAGACGGGGGGGCCTACGAGCAGTACTTC. It is translated as CASSLVLDGGAYEQYF.

V is TRBV6-2 or TRBV6-3 and J is TRBJ2-3; TRBD2 matches 9 bases. V dropped 2 bases and J dropped 4; count of bases not matched to a gene: 7. CDR1 is MNHEY, CDR2 SVGEGT, per germline. The CDR3 covers 16 residues. For the CDR3, the DNA is TGTGCCAGCAGTTACGGCGGGGGGGCTAGCGCAGATACGCAGTATTTT. Protein product: CASSYGGGASADTQYF.

The CDR3 DNA reads TGTGCCAGCAGCTTAGTGTCGGGATCCTATAATTCACCCCTCCACTTT. Protein product: CASSLVSGSYNSPLHF. The V and J genes are TRBV7-2 and TRBJ1-6; no definite D call. CDR1 is SGHTA and CDR2 is FQGNSA in the germline V gene. Between the trimmed V and J ends, which lost 1 base and 1 base, there was a span of 8 bases. The CDR3 consists of 16 residues.

The table lists this clone with a count of one. V usage is TRBV2 and J usage is TRBJ1-3; D unresolved. This CDR3 is built from 15 residues. Between the trimmed V and J ends, which lost 3 bases and 0 bases, there was a span of 9 bases. Germline CDR1 is SNHLY and CDR2 is FYNNEI. The chain's CDR3 is CASSEGTSSGNTIYF. Written as DNA, the CDR3 is TGTGCCAGCAGTGAGGGCACCAGCTCTGGAAACACCATATATTTT.

The V call is TRBV7-9, the J call TRBJ1-1; a possible D gene is TRBD1 (5 bases). Germline values: CDR1 SEHNR, CDR2 FQNEAQ (reference sequence). The CDR3 runs to 12 residues. V gave up 1 base and J gave up 11 bases, with 11 bases separating them. The CDR3, as DNA: TGTGCCAGCAGCTTAGGGGGGGATTCGGCTTTCTTT. Amino acid sequence: CASSLGGDSAFF.